Described below is a single TCR beta chain sequence and its context. Its specificity is unknown. The entry originates in a study of T cells expressing NK-cell markers. Across the study: Source material for TCR beta repertoires consisted of sorted CD3+CD56+NKG2C+, CD3+CD56+NKG2C- and CD3+CD56-NKG2C+ T cells. Within the sequenced cohort of eight donors, seven exhibited HCMV seropositivity and one was seronegative. Overall study findings and caveats: CD8+ T cells in over 5 donors included dominant NKG2C+ clonotypes at roughly 1.0-7.5%. The study found these clonotypes also leading the CD3+CD56-NKG2C+ fraction in a few donors.

Each CDR3 protein gets one entry in TCRdb, which reprocessed the 5' RACE reads and gives no DNA. The table lists 400,000 to 450,000 distinct CDR3 sequences. This sequence was found in a woman between 18 and 69 years old in good health. Specimen: blood T cells: a sorted CD56 or NKG2C T cell subset, CD4+ or CD8+ T cells, or bulk PBMC T cells (not recorded which).

The chain's CDR3 is CATTSPAQETQYF. The chain joins TRBV12-3 or TRBV12-4 to TRBJ2-5. The CDR3 has 13 residues.